The clone carrying this T cell receptor (beta chain) was detected once. This entry comes from a study of blood T cell repertoires in COVID-19. Study-wide context: In each case, the material was cDNA or gDNA derived from T cells, B-cell-depleted T cells, or PBMCs.

The germline V gene has CDR1 SGHRS and CDR2 YFSETQ. V gave up 3 bases and J gave up 3 bases; unmatched junction bases: 5. CDR3 length: 15 residues. In the source study's methods: Counts of nucleated cells, estimated from reference gene primer amplification, were obtained. TCRdb's table, derived via immunoSEQ multiplex PCR, lists solely in-frame clones and lacks some. The V and J calls and clone size are taken from that table; D and trimming were inferred from the DNA. This table holds about 70,000 clones, around 90% found once. The sequencing sample was made of peripheral blood. This chain uses TRBV5-1 with TRBJ2-7; 11 bases match TRBD2. The TCR originated in a woman between 18 and 29 years old with acute or convalescent COVID-19. CDR3 in amino acids: CASSYSGGAFYEQYF. CDR3 DNA sequence: TGCGCCAGCAGCTATAGCGGGGGGGCCTTCTACGAGCAGTACTTC.